This passage covers 13 T cell receptor beta chains from one sample sequenced in a study of blood T cell repertoires in COVID-19. TCRdb's copy holds only in-frame clones and misses some; the assay was immunoSEQ multiplex PCR. The table includes around 280,000 clones, around 85% detected once. The specimen was peripheral blood. These receptors were obtained from a woman aged 50 to 60 with active or convalescent COVID-19.

This chain connects TRBV27 to TRBJ2-3; TRBD2 agrees at 11 bases. Germline V gene data show CDR1 as MNHEY and CDR2 as SMNVEV (reference sequence). After removal of 3 bases from V and 5 bases from J, the junction contained 4 bases not matched to a gene. The length of the CDR3 is 15 residues. The CDR3 spells CASSFLAGGKDTQYF. The CDR3 region has the DNA TGTGCCAGCAGTTTTCTAGCGGGAGGTAAAGATACGCAGTATTTT.

The genes are TRBV19 and TRBJ1-6; D remains ambiguous. CDR1 LNHDA and CDR2 SQIVND come from the germline V gene (reference sequence). The CDR3 runs to 15 residues. Between the trimmed V and J ends, which lost 10 bases and 7 bases, there was a span of 20 bases. The CDR3 reads CATSQAGNWNSPLHF. The DNA for the CDR3 is TGTGCCACCTCGCAAGCGGGGAATTGGAATTCACCCCTCCACTTT.

The rearrangement uses TRBV12-3 or TRBV12-4 and TRBJ2-1, with D perhaps matching TRBD1 (6 bases). This CDR3 is 13 amino acids long. V shed 7 bases and J shed 6 bases, with 13 bases lying between them. This chain's CDR3 is CASTAGTINEQFF. The CDR3, as DNA: TGTGCCAGCACCGCCGGGACAATCAATGAGCAGTTCTTC.

V gene TRBV11-1 combines with J gene TRBJ1-1, with 10 positions matching TRBD1. Trimming cost V 5 bases and J 3 bases; bases outside gene matches: 9. The germline gives CDR1 SGHAT, CDR2 FQDESV (reference sequence). This CDR3 comprises 16 residues. CDR3 DNA: TGTGCCAGCAGCCCGGGACAGGGGTATGGGTACACTGAAGCTTTCTTT. The encoded protein is CASSPGQGYGYTEAFF. The full variable domain, in which reference TRBV11-1 and TRBJ1-1 provide the parts outside the CDR3, is EAEVAQSPRYKITEKSQAVAFWCDPISGHATLYWYRQILGQGPELLVQFQDESVVDDSQLPKDRFSAERLKGVDSTLKIQPAELGDSAMYLCASSPGQGYGYTEAFFGQGTRLTVV.

This chain uses TRBV27 with TRBJ1-2; the match to TRBD1 covers 7 bases. Germline trimming cut 2 bases from V and 8 bases from J; bases unmatched to any gene: 8. The germline V gene encodes CDR1 MNHEY and CDR2 SMNVEV (reference sequence). The CDR3 is made up of 14 amino acids. The CDR3 loop reads CASSLGTATGGYTF. Here the CDR3 DNA reads TGTGCCAGCAGTTTAGGGACAGCTACGGGCGGCTACACCTTC.

This chain uses TRBV27 with TRBJ2-2, with 9 bases fitting TRBD2. The CDR3 covers 16 residues. V was clipped by 5 bases and J by 4 bases; unmatched bases: 8. Per the germline V gene, CDR1 is MNHEY and CDR2 is SMNVEV (reference sequence). This chain's CDR3 is CASSAIAGVGTGELFF. As DNA, the CDR3 is TGTGCCAGCAGTGCCATAGCGGGAGTTGGCACCGGGGAGCTGTTTTTT.

The chain combines TRBV18 with TRBJ1-4; 8 positions match TRBD1. This CDR3 has 16 amino acids. Germline assignment: CDR1 KGHSH and CDR2 LQKENI. V trimming: 4 bases; J trimming: 1 base; junction bases outside the gene matches: 5. CDR3 sequence (DNA): TGTGCCAGCTCACTCACCGGACAGGGAACTAATGAAAAACTGTTTTTT. Translated, it gives CASSLTGQGTNEKLFF.

This rearrangement joins TRBV3-1 (or the pseudogene TRBV3-2) to TRBJ2-2; tentatively, D is TRBD1 (6 bases). From germline, CDR1 is LGHDT and CDR2 YNNKEL (reference sequence). The CDR3 runs to 15 residues. Trimming pared 0 bases from V and 10 bases from J, leaving 15 bases between. The DNA for the CDR3 is TGTGCCAGCAGCCAAGATAGGCCCCAGGGGTCGGAGCTGTTTTTT. This translates into CASSQDRPQGSELFF.

In this sample, this clone turned up once. CDR3 region: CAISGTSGVVRGRGETQYF. CDR3 in DNA: TGTGCCATCAGTGGGACTAGCGGGGTAGTCAGGGGGAGAGGAGAGACCCAGTACTTC. The chain is built from TRBV10-3 and TRBJ2-5; 12 nucleotides align to TRBD2. V shed 4 bases, J shed 4 bases, and the junction held 16 bases outside the gene matches. Germline V gene sequence: CDR1 ENHRY, CDR2 SYGVKD. The CDR3 covers 19 residues.

This chain uses TRBV2 with TRBJ1-1, with D possibly matching TRBD1 (6 bases). Trimming shortened V by 4 bases and J by 5 bases, and 17 bases separated the two germline ends. The germline V gene has CDR1 SNHLY and CDR2 FYNNEI. CDR3 length: 15 amino acids. CDR3 nucleotides: TGTGCCAGCAGTGCCCCTACAGGGTCTCTGACTGAAGCTTTCTTT. This codes for CASSAPTGSLTEAFF.

This sequence joins TRBV28 and TRBJ1-2, with 8 bases lining up with TRBD1. The CDR3 is 16 amino acids. Germline lookup yields CDR1 MDHEN and CDR2 SYDVKM. V gave up 6 bases and J gave up 4 bases; unmatched junction bases: 13. The CDR3 DNA sequence: TGTGCCAGCAGCTTGCCGCGAGACAGGGGTTTCTATGGCTACACCTTC. Its protein is CASSLPRDRGFYGYTF.

The gene calls are TRBV6-1 and TRBJ1-2, with D possibly TRBD1 on 6 matching bases. V was clipped by 1 base and J by 4 bases, with 13 bases between them. The CDR3 totals 15 residues. CDR1 and CDR2 from the germline V gene are MNHNS and SASEGT. CDR3: CASSEEGGQGYGYTF. In DNA, the CDR3 is TGTGCCAGCAGTGAAGAGGGGGGGCAGGGCTATGGCTACACCTTC.

The rearrangement uses TRBV27 and TRBJ2-7, with TRBD2 matching over 9 bases. This CDR3 has 16 residues. The V and J ends lost 6 bases and 6 bases, in that order; junction bases with no gene match: 15. The V gene's germline CDR1 is MNHEY and CDR2 SMNVEV (reference sequence). The chain's CDR3 is CASSLLASGTGREQYF. In DNA, the CDR3 is TGTGCCAGCAGCCTGCTGGCTAGCGGGACGGGGCGCGAGCAGTACTTC.